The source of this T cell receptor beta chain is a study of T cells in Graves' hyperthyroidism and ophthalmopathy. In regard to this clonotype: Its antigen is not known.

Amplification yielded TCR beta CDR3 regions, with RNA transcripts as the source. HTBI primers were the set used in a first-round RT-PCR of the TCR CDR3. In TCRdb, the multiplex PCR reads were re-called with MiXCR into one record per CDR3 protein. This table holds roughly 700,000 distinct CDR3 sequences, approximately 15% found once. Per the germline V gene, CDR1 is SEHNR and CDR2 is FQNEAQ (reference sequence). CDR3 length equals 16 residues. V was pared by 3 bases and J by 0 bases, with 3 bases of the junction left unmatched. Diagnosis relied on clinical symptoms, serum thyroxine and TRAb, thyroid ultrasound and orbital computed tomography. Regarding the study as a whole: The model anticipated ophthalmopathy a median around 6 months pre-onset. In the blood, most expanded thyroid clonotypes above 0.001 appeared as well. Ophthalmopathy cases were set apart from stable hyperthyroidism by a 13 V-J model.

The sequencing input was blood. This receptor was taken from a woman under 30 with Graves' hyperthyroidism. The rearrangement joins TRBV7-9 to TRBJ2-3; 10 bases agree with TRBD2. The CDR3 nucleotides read TGTGCCAGCAGCTTCTCTAGCGGGAGAAGCACAGATACGCAGTATTTT. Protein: CASSFSSGRSTDTQYF.